Described below is a single T cell receptor beta chain sequence and its context. The data were produced by immunoSEQ multiplex PCR, yet TCRdb's version contains in-frame clones alone and is incomplete. The sample records over 120,000 clones, approximately 90% being singletons. This entry belongs to a study of cytomegalovirus exposure and HLA in healthy donors. The CDR3 contains 15 residues. This receptor was identified in a man aged 18 to 35 in good health and CMV-seropositive. The J gene is TRBJ2-1, the V gene TRBV21-1; TRBD2 reflects the table's D call only, with no check against the DNA. TRBV21-1 is an annotated pseudogene. Sequenced input: PBMCs. CDR3 sequence reads: CASSQRLGCGREQFF. The DNA for the CDR3 is TGTGCCAGCAGCCAGCGACTAGGATGTGGCCGTGAGCAGTTCTTC.